This is a list of T cell receptor beta chains from one sample in a study of T cells after posttransplantation cyclophosphamide. Profiling relied on immunoSEQ multiplex PCR, and the TCRdb table lists in-frame clones only, not all of them. In total the sample includes 30,000 to 35,000 clones, none of them seen once. What was sequenced was PBMCs. The receptors originated from a woman aged 50 to 60 in good health and a related stem cell transplant donor. CDR3s include the opening cysteine and the closing phenylalanine or tryptophan. Each record gives: V gene, D gene, J gene, clone size, CDR3 DNA, CDR3 protein. D genes are given only for firm matches. Clone sizes are given selectively: once, few, many, or a class where the clone is expanded.

v_gene: TRBV7-8; d_gene: NA; j_gene: TRBJ2-7; abundance: many; CDR3nt: TGTGCCAGCAGCCTAGATAAATACGAGCAGTACTTC; CDR3aa: CASSLDKYEQYF
v_gene: TRBV2; d_gene: TRBD1; j_gene: TRBJ2-7; abundance: many; CDR3nt: TGTGCCTCAAACTCCGGGACAGGGCAAAGCGAGCAGTACTTC; CDR3aa: CASNSGTGQSEQYF
v_gene: TRBV7-3; d_gene: NA; j_gene: TRBJ2-3; abundance: NA; CDR3nt: TGTGCCAGCAGCTTTGGTCAGGACACAGATACGCAGTATTTT; CDR3aa: CASSFGQDTDTQYF
v_gene: TRBV6-2/TRBV6-3; d_gene: NA; j_gene: TRBJ2-7; abundance: many; CDR3nt: TGTGCCAGCAGCCCTCCCCAGGCCTTGGTATACGAGCAGTACTTC; CDR3aa: CASSPPQALVYEQYF
v_gene: TRBV2; d_gene: TRBD1; j_gene: TRBJ1-5; abundance: many; CDR3nt: TGTGCCAGCAAATCAAGGGGACAGGTTCATCAGCCCCAGCATTTT; CDR3aa: CASKSRGQVHQPQHF
v_gene: TRBV10-3; d_gene: TRBD2; j_gene: TRBJ2-3; abundance: many; CDR3nt: TGTGCCATCAGTGAGTTGGTGGCTAGCGGGAGCCCAGATACGCAGTATTTT; CDR3aa: CAISELVASGSPDTQYF
v_gene: TRBV7-8; d_gene: TRBD2; j_gene: TRBJ2-1; abundance: many; CDR3nt: TGTGCCAGCAGTATTTATCGGACTAGCGGGAGTCTCCCTCTCCGCAATGAGCAGTTCTTC; CDR3aa: CASSIYRTSGSLPLRNEQFF
v_gene: TRBV11-2; d_gene: NA; j_gene: TRBJ2-7; abundance: many; CDR3nt: TGTGCCAGCAGCTCACTTCACAGGGTCTTAATCGATTCCGAGCAGTACTTC; CDR3aa: CASSSLHRVLIDSEQYF
v_gene: TRBV6-5; d_gene: NA; j_gene: TRBJ2-7; abundance: many; CDR3nt: TGTGCCAGCAGTTCCCCCCCGAGGGCCGAGCAGTACTTC; CDR3aa: CASSSPPRAEQYF
v_gene: TRBV7-9; d_gene: NA; j_gene: TRBJ2-7; abundance: many; CDR3nt: TGTGCCAGCACCGGCCGGGACATGTTCTACGAGCAGTACTTC; CDR3aa: CASTGRDMFYEQYF
v_gene: TRBV28; d_gene: NA; j_gene: TRBJ1-2; abundance: many; CDR3nt: TGTGCCAGCAGAGACAGAAGATCGATCTATGGCTACACCTTC; CDR3aa: CASRDRRSIYGYTF
v_gene: TRBV12-3/TRBV12-4; d_gene: NA; j_gene: TRBJ2-7; abundance: many; CDR3nt: TGTGCCAGCAAACTCCAACCTGGGGCCTACTACGAGCAGTACTTC; CDR3aa: CASKLQPGAYYEQYF
v_gene: TRBV7-2; d_gene: NA; j_gene: TRBJ2-6; abundance: many; CDR3nt: TGTGCCAGCAGCTTGAGGCCAGGTGGTGGGGCCAACGTCCTGACTTTC; CDR3aa: CASSLRPGGGANVLTF
v_gene: TRBV6-5; d_gene: NA; j_gene: TRBJ1-5; abundance: many; CDR3nt: TGTGCCAGCACTCCCGACAGTAATCAGCCCCAGCATTTT; CDR3aa: CASTPDSNQPQHF
v_gene: TRBV10-3; d_gene: NA; j_gene: TRBJ1-2; abundance: many; CDR3nt: TGTGCCATCAGTGAAGCCGGGACACCTAGACCCCCCTACACCTTC; CDR3aa: CAISEAGTPRPPYTF
v_gene: TRBV6-6; d_gene: NA; j_gene: TRBJ1-1; abundance: many; CDR3nt: TGTGCCAGCAGCCGGACAGCGAACACTGAAGCTTTCTTT; CDR3aa: CASSRTANTEAFF
v_gene: TRBV11-2; d_gene: NA; j_gene: TRBJ2-5; abundance: few; CDR3nt: TGTGCCAGCAGCTTTCTCGACAGAAAAGAGACCCAGTACTTC; CDR3aa: CASSFLDRKETQYF
v_gene: TRBV7-2; d_gene: NA; j_gene: TRBJ1-5; abundance: many; CDR3nt: TGTGCCAGCAGCCGGGGGGGCAGCTCGAGCAATCAGCCCCAGCATTTT; CDR3aa: CASSRGGSSSNQPQHF
v_gene: TRBV4-2; d_gene: TRBD1; j_gene: TRBJ1-2; abundance: few; CDR3nt: TGTGCCAGCAGCCGAGTGGACAGGGACCCTAACTATGGCTACACCTTC; CDR3aa: CASSRVDRDPNYGYTF
v_gene: TRBV7-3; d_gene: TRBD2; j_gene: TRBJ2-3; abundance: many; CDR3nt: TGTGCCAGCAGCGACGGACTAGCGATGGGTACAGATACGCAGTATTTT; CDR3aa: CASSDGLAMGTDTQYF
v_gene: TRBV6-5; d_gene: NA; j_gene: TRBJ2-2; abundance: few; CDR3nt: TGTGCCAGCAGGGAACTAGGTCCGGCCGGGGAGCTGTTTTTT; CDR3aa: CASRELGPAGELFF
v_gene: TRBV5-4; d_gene: TRBD2; j_gene: TRBJ2-2; abundance: many; CDR3nt: TGTGCCAGCAGGGGGGATGGGTGGGCTAGCGGCCTGGGAAACACCGGGGAGCTGTTTTTT; CDR3aa: CASRGDGWASGLGNTGELFF
v_gene: TRBV5-1; d_gene: TRBD1; j_gene: TRBJ2-5; abundance: NA; CDR3nt: TGCGCCAGCGGTCCAACAACAGGGGGCGGCGAGACCCAGTACTTC; CDR3aa: CASGPTTGGGETQYF
v_gene: TRBV5-1; d_gene: NA; j_gene: TRBJ2-7; abundance: many; CDR3nt: TGCGCCAGCAGCTTGGACAGCCTGTACGAGCAGTACTTC; CDR3aa: CASSLDSLYEQYF
v_gene: TRBV30; d_gene: TRBD1; j_gene: TRBJ1-1; abundance: many; CDR3nt: TGTGCCTGGAGTGTAGGAGGGGGCAATGAAGCTTTCTTT; CDR3aa: CAWSVGGGNEAFF
v_gene: TRBV18; d_gene: TRBD1; j_gene: TRBJ2-7; abundance: many; CDR3nt: TGTGCCAGCTCCCTTAGACAGGGGCAAGGCTACGAGCAGTACTTC; CDR3aa: CASSLRQGQGYEQYF
v_gene: TRBV7-9; d_gene: TRBD1; j_gene: TRBJ1-2; abundance: few; CDR3nt: TGTGCCAGCAGCTTAGGAGGGGGACAGGGGAGCTATGGCTACACCTTC; CDR3aa: CASSLGGGQGSYGYTF
v_gene: TRBV7-2; d_gene: NA; j_gene: TRBJ2-3; abundance: few; CDR3nt: TGTGCCAGCAGCTTAGTGTTGGACTCATATACGCAGTATTTT; CDR3aa: CASSLVLDSYTQYF
v_gene: TRBV6-1; d_gene: TRBD1; j_gene: TRBJ1-5; abundance: many; CDR3nt: TGTGCCAGCTCTTTTACAGGGGATAGCAATCAGCCCCAGCATTTT; CDR3aa: CASSFTGDSNQPQHF